The 8 T cell receptor beta chains given below trace back to one sample, sequenced in a study of Ad26.COV2.S vaccination and SARS-CoV-2 variants. Indicated treatment: roughly 19 received Ad26.COV2.S at low or high dose, single or two shots; about five received placebo; per-sample allocation not given. The samples were gathered on day 63 after the first injection of vaccine or placebo. Libraries were prepared by immunoSEQ multiplex PCR; TCRdb keeps only in-frame clonotypes and omits some of them. The table lists about 320,000 clones, around 85% of them singletons, with around 2% in the top ten. The sample in question was peripheral blood, obtained in a trial of Ad26.COV2.S vaccine versus placebo. The receptor source for this set is a person between 18 and 65 years old who received the Ad26.COV2.S COVID-19 vaccine or a placebo.

V gene TRBV27 combines with J gene TRBJ1-6, with TRBD1 identical over 8 bases. The CDR3 extends over 19 amino acids. The V and J ends lost 7 bases and 8 bases, in that order; junction bases with no gene match: 22. Germline values: CDR1 MNHEY, CDR2 SMNVEV (reference sequence). The CDR3 is CASKAILIGTGRVYSPLHF. The CDR3 DNA reads as TGTGCCAGCAAGGCAATCCTAATTGGGACAGGCCGCGTTTATTCACCCCTCCACTTT.

The DNA of the CDR3 is TGTGCCAGCCCGCAGCGGACTGAGGATGGCTACACCTTC. The encoded protein is CASPQRTEDGYTF. This chain links TRBV2 with TRBJ1-2; D is unresolved. V was shortened by 8 bases and J by 6 bases, with 16 bases between the two germline ends. This CDR3 comprises 13 residues. Looked up from germline, CDR1 is SNHLY and CDR2 is FYNNEI.

The chain uses TRBV4-2 and TRBJ2-7; D might be TRBD1 or TRBD2, each matching 5 bases. Germline lookup yields CDR1 LGHNA and CDR2 YNFKEQ. The length of the CDR3 is 15 residues. Trimming removed 3 bases from V and 6 bases from J, with 18 bases in between. CDR3 protein: CASSQAQDPGREQYF. The CDR3 DNA is TGTGCCAGCAGCCAGGCACAAGATCCGGGGCGCGAGCAGTACTTC.

The chain joins TRBV7-6 to TRBJ1-3; D gene unclear. Between the trimmed V and J ends, which lost 1 base and 0 bases, there was a span of 13 bases. CDR1 and CDR2 (germline): SGHVS, FNYEAQ. The CDR3 is 17 amino acids. For the CDR3, the DNA is TGTGCCAGCAGCTTAGAGGCCGAGATCGGCTCTGGAAACACCATATATTTT. Protein: CASSLEAEIGSGNTIYF.

A remark on this clone: Within the sample, other DNA sequences also encode this same CDR3. This chain links TRBV12-3 or TRBV12-4 with TRBJ1-2; the D gene is possibly TRBD1 (6 bases). The CDR3 has 13 residues. Trimming took 2 bases from V and 7 from J, leaving 11 bases between them. The CDR3 protein is CASSLIQGGGYTF. The CDR3 DNA reads TGTGCCAGCAGTTTAATACAGGGAGGTGGCTACACCTTC.

The chain employs TRBV5-5 and TRBJ2-7; D is possibly TRBD2 (6 bases). The CDR3 spans 14 residues. Germline V gene data show CDR1 as SGHKS and CDR2 as YYEKEE (reference sequence). V lost 0 bases, J lost 0 bases, and 7 bases lay in between. The CDR3 sequence: CASSLVGSSYEQYF. The CDR3 region has the DNA TGTGCCAGCAGCTTGGTCGGGAGCTCCTACGAGCAGTACTTC.

The rearrangement links TRBV25-1 to TRBJ1-6, with a tentative D call TRBD1 (5 bases). Germline CDR1 and CDR2: MGHDK and SYGVNS. V lost 1 base and J 9 bases, leaving 13 bases between the germline ends. The CDR3 is made up of 15 amino acids. The CDR3 region is CASSEFSGQGSPLHF. DNA for the CDR3: TGTGCCAGCAGTGAATTTTCCGGGCAGGGTTCACCCCTCCACTTT.

V is TRBV6-1 and J is TRBJ1-5; D is possibly TRBD1 (6 bases). Germline V gives CDR1 MNHNS, CDR2 SASEGT. Between the trimmed V and J ends, which lost 1 base and 2 bases, there was a span of 12 bases. The CDR3 covers 16 residues. Written as DNA, the CDR3 is TGTGCCAGCAGTGAAGTGGCAGGGGAGGGCAATCAGCCCCAGCATTTT. Translated, it gives CASSEVAGEGNQPQHF.